These 28 T cell receptor beta chains came from one sample sequenced in a study of cytomegalovirus exposure and HLA in healthy donors. The PCR was carried out with 60 Vbeta primers and 13 Jbeta primers. Some clones are missing from TCRdb's copy, which holds only in-frame ones; the method was immunoSEQ multiplex PCR. The sample has 150,000 to 200,000 clones, 79% seen once; the top ten hold more than 1.5%. The sequencing input was PBMCs. The origin of the receptors is a woman in her fifties or sixties in good health and CMV-seronegative.

V and J are TRBV6-1 and TRBJ2-1, with 10 bases fitting TRBD1. The CDR3 is 15 residues long. The V and J ends lost 4 bases and 8 bases, in that order; junction bases with no gene match: 8. From germline, CDR1 is MNHNS and CDR2 SASEGT. CDR3 sequence reads: CASSGTGQGTYEQFF. The CDR3, as DNA: TGTGCCAGCAGTGGAACGGGACAGGGGACCTATGAGCAGTTCTTC.

The J gene is TRBJ2-1, the V gene TRBV5-1; the match to TRBD1 covers 8 bases. Germline V gene lookup returns CDR1 SGHRS and CDR2 YFSETQ. There are 18 residues in the CDR3. Trimming cost V 1 base and J 5 bases; bases outside gene matches: 14. CDR3 sequence: CASSLNTLWTGQDNEQFF. For the CDR3, the DNA is TGCGCCAGCAGCTTGAATACTCTATGGACAGGGCAGGACAATGAGCAGTTCTTC.

The rearrangement uses TRBV19 and TRBJ2-2, with D tentatively TRBD1 (5 bases). The CDR3 is made up of 17 amino acids. Per the germline V gene, CDR1 is LNHDA and CDR2 is SQIVND (reference sequence). Trimming took 6 bases from V and 5 from J, leaving 22 bases between them. CDR3 sequence reads: CASSPKRRARGTGELFF. CDR3 bases: TGTGCCAGTAGCCCGAAGCGCAGGGCTCGAGGTACCGGGGAGCTGTTTTTT.

Comments on this clone: At the DNA level, this CDR3 is encoded by other sequences in the same sample as well. This rearrangement joins TRBV5-1 to TRBJ2-6; D remains unclear. The CDR3 is 15 amino acids. Trimming removed 0 bases at V and 2 bases at J, with 6 bases between. From germline, CDR1 is SGHRS and CDR2 YFSETQ. In DNA form, the CDR3 reads TGCGCCAGCAGCTTGGTGCGGACTGGGGCCAACGTCCTGACTTTC. Its translation: CASSLVRTGANVLTF.

This clone was recorded once. The CDR3 here is CASSLEGGLGGELFF. The CDR3 region has the DNA TGTGCCAGCAGCTTGGAGGGAGGCCTTGGCGGGGAGCTGTTTTTT. The gene calls are TRBV7-3 and TRBJ2-2; D is perhaps TRBD2 (6 bases). The CDR3 has 15 residues. V gave up 3 bases and J gave up 7 bases, with 15 bases separating them. CDR1 and CDR2 (germline): SGHTA, FQGTGA.

With regard to this clone: The same CDR3 can be traced to other DNA sequences in this sample. The chain recombines TRBV29-1 with TRBJ1-2; 7 positions agree with TRBD1. V dropped 6 bases and J dropped 8; count of bases not matched to a gene: 9. This CDR3 has 12 amino acids. In germline, CDR1 is SQVTM, CDR2 ANQGSEA. CDR3 in DNA: TGCAGCGTAGGCGGACAGGCTGACGGCTACACCTTC. Translated: CSVGGQADGYTF.

This clone was picked up one time. V usage is TRBV4-1 and J usage is TRBJ2-2, with 12 bases aligning to TRBD2. Germline-derived CDR1 and CDR2 are MGHRA and YSYEKL. V was clipped by 0 bases and J by 8 bases; unmatched bases: 10. This CDR3 is built from 18 residues. The CDR3 nucleotides are TGCGCCAGCAGCCAAGAGCTAGCTGGACTAGCGGGATATGGGGAGCTGTTTTTT. Protein product: CASSQELAGLAGYGELFF.

The rearrangement links TRBV5-1 to TRBJ2-1, with TRBD2 matching 8 bases. The CDR3 spans 17 residues. V dropped 4 bases and J dropped 4; count of bases not matched to a gene: 13. Per the germline V gene, CDR1 is SGHRS and CDR2 is YFSETQ. The CDR3, as DNA: TGCGCCAGCAGCAAGGGACTAGTTGCCAGTTTATACAATGAGCAGTTCTTC. It translates to CASSKGLVASLYNEQFF.

The chain couples TRBV11-3 to TRBJ1-1; tentative D call: TRBD1 (5 bases). The CDR3 is made up of 15 amino acids. V was trimmed by 5 bases and J by 2 bases, leaving 15 bases between them. The V gene's germline CDR1 is SGHNT and CDR2 YENEEA. CDR3 in DNA: TGTGCCAGCAGCCCGGGAGGACAAGAAAACACTGAAGCTTTCTTT. Encoded protein: CASSPGGQENTEAFF.

The chain joins TRBV9 to TRBJ2-1, with D possibly being TRBD2 (9 bases). The CDR3 is 15 amino acids. The V gene lost 3 bases and the J gene lost 6 bases, with 16 bases spanning the gap. CDR1 is SGDLS, CDR2 YYNGEE, per germline. This chain's CDR3 is CASSALAGQANEQFF. As DNA, the CDR3 is TGTGCCAGCAGCGCTCTAGCGGGACAGGCCAATGAGCAGTTCTTC.

The V gene is TRBV7-9, the J gene TRBJ2-3; possible D gene TRBD1, 5 bases. V shed 1 base and J shed 6 bases, with 17 bases lying between them. The CDR3 totals 16 residues. Germline V gene data show CDR1 as SEHNR and CDR2 as FQNEAQ (reference sequence). CDR3 loop: CASSLVARTNGDTQYF. The CDR3 DNA sequence: TGTGCCAGCAGCTTAGTAGCCCGGACAAATGGGGATACGCAGTATTTT.

The V gene is TRBV18, the J gene TRBJ1-1; tentative D call: TRBD1 (5 bases). Germline CDR1 is KGHSH and CDR2 is LQKENI. The CDR3 covers 14 residues. Trimming stripped 5 bases from V and 2 bases from J, with 12 bases between. The CDR3 nucleotides read TGTGCCAGCTCAGACGCAGGGATAAACACTGAAGCTTTCTTT. This translates into CASSDAGINTEAFF. The full variable domain, with the rest looked up from reference TRBV18 and TRBJ1-1, is NAGVMQNPRHLVRRRGQEARLRCSPMKGHSHVYWYRQLPEEGLKFMVYLQKENIIDESGMPKERFSAEFPKEGPSILRIQQVVRGDSAAYFCASSDAGINTEAFFGQGTRLTVV.

A single count supports this clone. The chain links TRBV4-2 to TRBJ2-3, with 8 bases fitting TRBD2. J lost 1 base, V lost 0 bases, and 3 bases had no gene match. From germline, CDR1 is LGHNA and CDR2 YNFKEQ. CDR3 size: 16 residues. CDR3: CASSQDTAGGTDTQYF. In DNA form, the CDR3 reads TGTGCCAGCAGCCAAGATACAGCGGGAGGCACAGATACGCAGTATTTT.

The chain couples TRBV6-4 to TRBJ1-1; D is unresolved. Trimming removed 4 bases from V and 4 bases from J, with 10 bases in between. Germline V CDR1 and CDR2: MRHNA, SNTAGT. The CDR3 is 13 amino acids. The CDR3 region has the DNA TGTGCCAGCAGTGTAACCGGGTTCACTGAAGCTTTCTTT. It is translated as CASSVTGFTEAFF.

This chain links TRBV5-5 with TRBJ1-5; TRBD1 matches at 7 bases. CDR3 size: 15 residues. V trimming: 0 bases; J trimming: 4 bases; junction bases outside the gene matches: 4. CDR1 is SGHKS and CDR2 is YYEKEE in the germline V gene (reference sequence). CDR3 coding DNA: TGTGCCAGCAGCTTGGAAGGGGGCCTAAATCAGCCCCAGCATTTT. This gives the protein CASSLEGGLNQPQHF.

This chain links TRBV9 with TRBJ2-1, with TRBD2 identical over 10 bases. Unmatched junction bases numbered 6, after V lost 3 bases and J lost 6 bases. Germline assignment: CDR1 SGDLS and CDR2 YYNGEE. CDR3 length equals 15 residues. DNA for the CDR3: TGTGCCAGCAGCGCTTCTAGCGGGGGCTCCAATGAGCAGTTCTTC. Protein product: CASSASSGGSNEQFF.

A few counts support this clone. The chain links TRBV11-2 to TRBJ1-2; no clear D. CDR3 length: 16 amino acids. Germline CDR1 is SGHAT and CDR2 is FQNNGV. V was trimmed by 4 bases and J by 4 bases, leaving 19 bases between them. CDR3 loop: CASSSISRVRVYGYTF. The CDR3 nucleotides are TGTGCCAGCAGCTCCATCTCACGGGTGCGGGTCTATGGCTACACCTTC.

A remark on this clone: The junction does not match germline at one end; this may be a read error. The chain carries TRBV7-9 and TRBJ1-2, with 7 bases identical to TRBD1. The CDR3 totals 16 residues. The germline gives CDR1 SEHNR, CDR2 FQNEAQ (reference sequence). CDR3 nucleotides: TGTTCCAGCAGCTCTAGCACCCGGGACAGAAACTATGGCTACACCTTC. As protein: CSSSSSTRDRNYGYTF.

The J gene is TRBJ2-5, the V gene TRBV7-2; 9 positions match TRBD1. Per the germline V gene, CDR1 is SGHTA and CDR2 is FQGNSA. J was trimmed by 3 bases and V by 6 bases; bases with no gene match: 14. The CDR3 has 17 residues. The CDR3 here is CASRSRQGGWVEETQYF. The CDR3 bases are TGTGCCAGCAGGAGTCGACAGGGGGGATGGGTAGAAGAGACCCAGTACTTC. Based on the CDR3 plus reference TRBV7-2 and TRBJ2-5, the full variable domain is GAGVSQSPSNKVTEKGKDVELRCDPISGHTALYWYRQSLGQGLEFLIYFQGNSAPDKSGLPSDRFSAERTGGSVSTLTIQRTQQEDSAVYLCASRSRQGGWVEETQYFGPGTRLLVL.

This clone appeared a single time. This rearrangement joins TRBV19 to TRBJ1-1; 9 bases are a match to TRBD1. CDR1 LNHDA and CDR2 SQIVND come from the germline V gene (reference sequence). Trimming took 1 base from V and 10 from J; bases not matched to a gene: 7. There are 14 residues in the CDR3. The chain's CDR3 is CASSIGPGQGRAFF. The DNA of the CDR3 is TGTGCCAGTAGTATAGGGCCGGGACAGGGAAGAGCTTTCTTT.

The rearrangement links TRBV25-1 to TRBJ2-7; TRBD2 might be the D (6 bases). The CDR3 totals 12 residues. Germline V lookup: CDR1 MGHDK, CDR2 SYGVNS. The V gene lost 4 bases and the J gene lost 4 bases, with 8 bases spanning the gap. CDR3 DNA: TGTGCCAGCAGTGCTGGGGGGTACGAGCAGTACTTC. Its translation: CASSAGGYEQYF.

This clone came up a few times. The chain joins TRBV27 to TRBJ1-1, with D possibly matching TRBD1 (5 bases). Between the trimmed V and J ends, which lost 7 bases and 0 bases, there was a span of 15 bases. This CDR3 comprises 15 residues. Germline-derived CDR1 and CDR2 are MNHEY and SMNVEV (reference sequence). The CDR3 sequence: CASTPNRNMNTEAFF. In nucleotides, the CDR3 is TGTGCCAGCACCCCTAACAGGAACATGAACACTGAAGCTTTCTTT.

V and J are TRBV5-1 and TRBJ2-7, with TRBD2 matching over 11 bases. The V and J ends lost 2 bases and 3 bases, in that order; junction bases with no gene match: 10. Germline CDR1 reads SGHRS; CDR2 reads YFSETQ. This CDR3 contains 17 residues. The CDR3 loop is CASSLHLGTSGDYEQYF. The CDR3 DNA is TGCGCCAGCAGCTTACACCTCGGGACTAGCGGCGACTACGAGCAGTACTTC.

The chain recombines TRBV6-1 with TRBJ2-7; D gene ambiguous. Germline V gene lookup returns CDR1 MNHNS and CDR2 SASEGT. This CDR3 contains 13 residues. V lost 8 bases and J lost 0, with 11 bases in between. The CDR3 DNA is TGTGCCAGCGGCATAGAGGCCTCCTACGAGCAGTACTTC. It yields the protein CASGIEASYEQYF.

The rearrangement uses TRBV9 and TRBJ1-1; D gene uncertain. V lost 1 base, J lost 0 bases, and 4 bases lay in between. From germline, CDR1 is SGDLS and CDR2 YYNGEE. This CDR3 is built from 13 residues. In DNA, the CDR3 is TGTGCCAGCAGCGTACAGATGAACACTGAAGCTTTCTTT. This gives the protein CASSVQMNTEAFF.

The chain combines TRBV28 with TRBJ1-6; D uncertain. Trimming stripped 4 bases from V and 7 bases from J, with 8 bases between. Germline V gives CDR1 MDHEN, CDR2 SYDVKM. The CDR3 runs to 13 residues. The CDR3 DNA reads TGTGCCAGCAGTTCAGGATCCAATTCACCCCTCCACTTT. Residues: CASSSGSNSPLHF.

This clone was observed once. The chain recombines TRBV4-2 with TRBJ1-3; a possible D gene is TRBD1 (6 bases). V was trimmed by 7 bases and J by 2 bases, leaving 12 bases between them. The germline V gene encodes CDR1 LGHNA and CDR2 YNFKEQ. The CDR3 contains 14 residues. The DNA of the CDR3 is TGTGCCAGCATGGAGGGGGGGGCTGGAAACACCATATATTTT. Translating gives CASMEGGAGNTIYF.

Worth noting for this clone: Germline is not matched at one junction end, which may reflect a read error. The chain employs TRBV2 and TRBJ1-1; D is unclear. The CDR3 extends over 12 amino acids. Germline V gene data show CDR1 as SNHLY and CDR2 as FYNNEI. The CDR3 nucleotides are TGTGCCAACAGTGTTCGGAACACTGAAGCTTTCTTT. This gives the protein CANSVRNTEAFF.